Sequencing of this T cell receptor beta chain was carried out in a study of tumor-infiltrating lymphocytes in primary liver carcinoma. At the level of the study: The number of productive TCRbeta reads per sample ranged from roughly 3.65 to 8 million and was similar across tissue types. Study conclusions and caveats: Reduced overlap was seen in tumor-adjacent and tumor-blood pairs versus tumor region pairs. Relative to blood, tumors carried a significantly larger fraction of the repertoire in their top 250 clones (p = 0.039).

A constant-region primer served to make TCR beta cDNA from 500 to 550 ng total RNA. Slightly modified ARM-PCR with three nested multiplex PCR rounds yielded TCR beta libraries. Each of the first two PCR rounds ran roughly 9 cycles with TRBV1-TRBV30 forward and C-beta reverse primers. Each CDR3 protein is one row after TCRdb ran MiXCR on the multiplex PCR reads. The sample has tens of thousands of distinct CDR3 sequences, roughly 73% seen once. The tissue used was unsorted bulk material of about 19-33 mg. RNA and DNA were co-extracted from it with the AllPrep DNA/RNA mini kit. Treatment of the patients' primary liver carcinoma consisted of surgical resection. Germline V gene data show CDR1 as SGHVS and CDR2 as FQNEAQ. The CDR3 totals 16 residues. Deletions cut 6 bases from V and 3 bases from J, with 21 bases between. A note on this clonotype: Its antigen is as yet unknown.

The source material was tumor-adjacent normal liver tissue. The rearrangement links TRBV7-8 to TRBJ2-7, with a possible D match to TRBD1 (5 bases). The sequence came from a woman aged 30 to 39 with primary liver carcinoma and hepatitis B virus infection. In DNA form, the CDR3 reads TGTGCCAGCAGTGCCCCCCAGGGTCTCGCCCTCTACGAGCAGTACTTC. It encodes CASSAPQGLALYEQYF.